Listed below are T cell receptor beta chains from one sample, sequenced in a study of Graves' ophthalmopathy and Graves' hyperthyroidism. Via MiXCR, TCRdb re-called the multiplex PCR reads, giving one row per CDR3 protein. Seen here are over 450,000 distinct CDR3 sequences, over 13% observed once, and the top ten hold 8% to 10%. Sequenced material: blood. Source of these receptors: a woman in her 30s with Graves' ophthalmopathy. Both conserved end residues are part of each CDR3. Fields, in order: clone size, J gene, CDR3 length, V gene, D gene, CDR3 DNA, CDR3 protein. A D gene is named only where the DNA matches it firmly. A row's size may be missing; if present it is once, few, many or a size class.

many | TRBJ1-5 | 15 | TRBV10-3 | TRBD1 | TGTGCCACCCGAGAGGGACAGGAATTTAATCAGCCCCAGCATTTT | CATREGQEFNQPQHF
many | TRBJ2-5 | 11 | TRBV6-2/TRBV6-3 | NA | TGTGCCAGCAGACGCTTGGTGACCCAGTACTTC | CASRRLVTQYF
many | TRBJ1-1 | 11 | TRBV12-3/TRBV12-4 | NA | TGTGCCAGCAGGGGAGGAGGGCGGGCTTTCTTT | CASRGGGRAFF
NA | TRBJ2-2 | 19 | TRBV5-1 | NA | TGCGCCAGCAGGCTAAGGCCCCTTAAGGAGACGGTTCACACCGGGGAGCTGTTTTTT | CASRLRPLKETVHTGELFF
NA | TRBJ2-3 | 15 | TRBV5-4 | NA | TGTGCCAGCAGCTACGGCCAGGTCAGCACAGATACGCAGTATTTT | CASSYGQVSTDTQYF
many | TRBJ1-5 | 13 | TRBV6-5 | NA | TGTGCCAGCAGTTATCGTCGGGGTCAGCCCCAGCATTTT | CASSYRRGQPQHF
few | TRBJ2-7 | 14 | TRBV4-1 | NA | TGCGCCAGCAGTCCCCTTGGCACCTCCTACGAGCAGTACTTC | CASSPLGTSYEQYF
NA | TRBJ1-3 | 16 | TRBV30 | NA | TGTGCCTGGAGTGTACACTCCGGCATGCCCTTCGACACCATATATTTT | CAWSVHSGMPFDTIYF
many | TRBJ1-1 | 15 | TRBV28 | TRBD1 | TGTGCCAGCAGCATGGGCGGCCTCAGGGGGACTGAAGCTTTCTTT | CASSMGGLRGTEAFF
many | TRBJ2-5 | 15 | TRBV7-2 | NA | TGTGCCAGCAGCCGATCCCCTAGCAGACAAGAGACCCAGTACTTC | CASSRSPSRQETQYF
NA | TRBJ2-5 | 17 | TRBV11-3 | NA | TGTGCCAGCAGCAGAGAAGAATTCGGCTCAGGGGTGGAGACCCAGTACTTC | CASSREEFGSGVETQYF
many | TRBJ1-1 | 13 | TRBV24-1 | NA | TGTGCCACCAGTGATTCAGCGAACACTGAAGCTTTCTTT | CATSDSANTEAFF
many | TRBJ2-7 | 13 | TRBV29-1 | NA | TGCAGCGTTGTAAGTACAGCCAACTACGAGCAGTACTTC | CSVVSTANYEQYF
many | TRBJ2-7 | 13 | TRBV28 | TRBD1 | TGTGCCAGCAGCAACAGGGGAGCTGGGGAGCAGTACTTC | CASSNRGAGEQYF
many | TRBJ2-2 | 16 | TRBV27 | NA | TGTGCCAGCAAGAGGGGTATGCCCCTGGACACCGGGGAGCTGTTTTTT | CASKRGMPLDTGELFF
NA | TRBJ2-7 | 15 | TRBV27 | TRBD1 | TGTGCCAGCAGGCCACGGACAGGGGGCGAAAGCGAGCAGTACTTC | CASRPRTGGESEQYF
NA | TRBJ1-5 | 16 | TRBV12-3/TRBV12-4 | TRBD1 | TGTGCCAGCAGTTACCTCTCAGTACAGGGGAGGCAGCCCCAGCATTTT | CASSYLSVQGRQPQHF
many | TRBJ2-4 | 16 | TRBV6-1 | TRBD1 | TGTGCCAGCAGTGGCCTGGGACAGGGCGGGCAAAACATTCAGTACTTC | CASSGLGQGGQNIQYF
many | TRBJ1-6 | 14 | TRBV12-3/TRBV12-4 | NA | TGTGCCAGCAGTTTAGCTTCCTCGGGATCACCCCTCCACTTT | CASSLASSGSPLHF
few | TRBJ2-2 | 14 | TRBV20-1 | TRBD1 | TGCAGTGCATACGGACAGGGTATCACCGGGGAGCTGTTTTTT | CSAYGQGITGELFF
NA | TRBJ2-4 | 14 | TRBV15 | TRBD1 | TGTGCCACCAGCAAGGACAGGGGAGGGGACATTCAGTACTTC | CATSKDRGGDIQYF
many | TRBJ1-2 | 11 | TRBV7-9 | NA | TGTGCCAGCAGCTTAGAAGCCGGCTACACCTTC | CASSLEAGYTF
NA | TRBJ2-7 | 13 | TRBV12-3/TRBV12-4 | NA | TGTGCCAGCAGCTGGGGACAAGATTACGAGCAGTACTTC | CASSWGQDYEQYF
NA | TRBJ2-2 | 15 | TRBV11-2 | NA | TGTGCCAGCAGGGGAGGGGGCGCCGACACCGGGGAGCTGTTTTTT | CASRGGGADTGELFF
many | TRBJ2-3 | 15 | TRBV12-3/TRBV12-4 | TRBD1 | TGTGCCAGCAGTTTCCCGGGACAGACCACAGATACGCAGTATTTT | CASSFPGQTTDTQYF
NA | TRBJ2-7 | 14 | TRBV4-1 | NA | TGCGCCAGCAGCCAAGTTGTGGGGAACTACGAGCAGTACTTC | CASSQVVGNYEQYF
many | TRBJ1-1 | 12 | TRBV11-2 | TRBD1 | TGTGCCAGCAGCCTAGCCGGGACAGACGCTTTCTTT | CASSLAGTDAFF
many | TRBJ2-5 | 15 | TRBV10-2 | TRBD2 | TGCGCCAGCAGCCTACTAGCGGGGATCCAAGAGACCCAGTACTTC | CASSLLAGIQETQYF
few | TRBJ1-1 | 14 | TRBV7-6 | NA | TGTGCCAGCAGCTCCACCCGGGGGCCCAATGAAGCTTTCTTT | CASSSTRGPNEAFF
many | TRBJ2-7 | 13 | TRBV12-3/TRBV12-4 | NA | TGTGCCAGCACGAACAGGGGAGGAGGCGAGCAGTACTTC | CASTNRGGGEQYF
few | TRBJ2-6 | 16 | TRBV18 | NA | TGTGCCAGCTCACTAGGACGCCCGTCTGGGGCCAACGTCCTGACTTTC | CASSLGRPSGANVLTF
many | TRBJ2-5 | 15 | TRBV4-2 | NA | TGTGCCAGCAGCCAAGATAGGGGGGGCGTTGAGACCCAGTACTTC | CASSQDRGGVETQYF